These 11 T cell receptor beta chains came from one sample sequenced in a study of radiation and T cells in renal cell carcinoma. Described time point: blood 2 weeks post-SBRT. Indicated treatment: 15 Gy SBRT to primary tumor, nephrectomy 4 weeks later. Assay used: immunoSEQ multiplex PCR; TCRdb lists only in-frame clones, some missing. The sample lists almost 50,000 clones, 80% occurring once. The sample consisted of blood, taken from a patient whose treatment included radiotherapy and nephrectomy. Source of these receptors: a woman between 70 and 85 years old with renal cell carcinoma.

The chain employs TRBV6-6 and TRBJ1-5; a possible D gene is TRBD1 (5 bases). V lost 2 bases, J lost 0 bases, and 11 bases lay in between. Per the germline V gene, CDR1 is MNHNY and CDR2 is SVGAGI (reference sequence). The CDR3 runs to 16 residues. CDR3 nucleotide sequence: TGTGCCAGCAGTTACGGGGGGGGTTATAGCAATCAGCCCCAGCATTTT. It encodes CASSYGGGYSNQPQHF.

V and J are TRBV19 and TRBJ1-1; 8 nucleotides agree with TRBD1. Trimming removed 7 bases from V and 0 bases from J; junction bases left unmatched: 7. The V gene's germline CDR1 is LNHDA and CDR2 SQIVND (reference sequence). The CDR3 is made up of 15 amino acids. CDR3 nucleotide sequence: TGTGCCAGTACCCCGGGACAGGCGGTGAACACTGAAGCTTTCTTT. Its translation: CASTPGQAVNTEAFF.

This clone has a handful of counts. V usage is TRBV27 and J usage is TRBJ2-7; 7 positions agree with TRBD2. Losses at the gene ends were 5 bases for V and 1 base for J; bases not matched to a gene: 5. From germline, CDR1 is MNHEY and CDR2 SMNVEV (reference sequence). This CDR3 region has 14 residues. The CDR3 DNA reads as TGTGCCAGCAGTAGGCTAGCGGAGTCCTACGAGCAGTACTTC. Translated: CASSRLAESYEQYF.

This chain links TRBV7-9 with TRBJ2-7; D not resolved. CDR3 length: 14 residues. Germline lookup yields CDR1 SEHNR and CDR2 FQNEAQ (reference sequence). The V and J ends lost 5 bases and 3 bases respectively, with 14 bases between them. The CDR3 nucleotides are TGTGCCAGCAGCGCGCTAAGGAAGAGCTACGAGCAGTACTTC. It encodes CASSALRKSYEQYF.

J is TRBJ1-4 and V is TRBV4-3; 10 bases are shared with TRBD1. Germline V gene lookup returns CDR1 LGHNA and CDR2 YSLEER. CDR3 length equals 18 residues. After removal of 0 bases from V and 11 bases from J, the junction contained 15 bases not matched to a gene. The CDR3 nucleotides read TGCGCCAGCAGCCAAGATCTTAAGGTGGGACAGGGGAGAGGGAAACTGTTTTTT. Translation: CASSQDLKVGQGRGKLFF.

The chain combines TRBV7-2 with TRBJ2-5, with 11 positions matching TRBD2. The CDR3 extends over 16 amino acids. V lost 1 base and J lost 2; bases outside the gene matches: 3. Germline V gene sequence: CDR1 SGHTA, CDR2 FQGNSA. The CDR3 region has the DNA TGTGCCAGCAGCTTAGATATAGCGGGGGGGCAAGAGACCCAGTACTTC. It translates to CASSLDIAGGQETQYF.

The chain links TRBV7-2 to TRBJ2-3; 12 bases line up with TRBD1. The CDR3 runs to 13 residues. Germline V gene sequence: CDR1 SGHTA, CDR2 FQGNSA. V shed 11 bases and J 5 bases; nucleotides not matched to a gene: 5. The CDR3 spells CAAGQGAEDTQYF. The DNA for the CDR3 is TGTGCCGCGGGACAGGGGGCAGAAGATACGCAGTATTTT.

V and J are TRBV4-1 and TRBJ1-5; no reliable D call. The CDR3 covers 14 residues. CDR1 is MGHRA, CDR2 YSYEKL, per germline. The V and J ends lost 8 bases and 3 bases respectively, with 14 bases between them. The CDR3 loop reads CASGSLPANQPQHF. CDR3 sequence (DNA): TGCGCCAGCGGTTCGCTGCCGGCCAATCAGCCCCAGCATTTT.

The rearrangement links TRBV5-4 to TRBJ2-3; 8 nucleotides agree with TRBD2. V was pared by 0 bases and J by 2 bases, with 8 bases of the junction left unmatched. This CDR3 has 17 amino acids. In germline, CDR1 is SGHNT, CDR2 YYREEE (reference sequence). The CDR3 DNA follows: TGTGCCAGCAGCTTGGCCGGGAGGGGTCGAATCACAGATACGCAGTATTTT. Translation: CASSLAGRGRITDTQYF.

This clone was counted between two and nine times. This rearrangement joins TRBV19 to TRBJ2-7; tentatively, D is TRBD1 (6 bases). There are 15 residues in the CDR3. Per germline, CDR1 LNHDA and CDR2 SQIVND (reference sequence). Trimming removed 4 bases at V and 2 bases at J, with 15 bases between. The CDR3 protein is CASSTTGTRAYEQYF. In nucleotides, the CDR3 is TGTGCCAGTAGTACGACCGGGACACGGGCCTACGAGCAGTACTTC.

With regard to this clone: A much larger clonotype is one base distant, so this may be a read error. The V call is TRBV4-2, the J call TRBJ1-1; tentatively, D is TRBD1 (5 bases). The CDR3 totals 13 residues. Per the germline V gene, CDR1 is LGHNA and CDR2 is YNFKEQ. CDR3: CAGSQDTNTEAFF. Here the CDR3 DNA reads TGTGCCGGCAGCCAGGACACGAACACTGAAGCTTTCTTT.